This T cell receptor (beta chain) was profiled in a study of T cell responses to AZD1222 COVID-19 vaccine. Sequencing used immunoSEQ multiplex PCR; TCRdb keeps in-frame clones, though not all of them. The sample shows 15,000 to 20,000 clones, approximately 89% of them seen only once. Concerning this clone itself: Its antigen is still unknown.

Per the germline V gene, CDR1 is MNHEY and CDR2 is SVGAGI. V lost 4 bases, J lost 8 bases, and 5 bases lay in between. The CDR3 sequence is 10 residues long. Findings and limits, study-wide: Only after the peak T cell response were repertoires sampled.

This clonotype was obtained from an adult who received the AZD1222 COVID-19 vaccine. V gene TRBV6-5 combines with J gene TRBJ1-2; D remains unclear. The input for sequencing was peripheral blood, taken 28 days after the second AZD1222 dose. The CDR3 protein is CASSFRGYTF. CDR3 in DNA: TGTGCCAGCAGTTTCCGGGGCTACACCTTC.